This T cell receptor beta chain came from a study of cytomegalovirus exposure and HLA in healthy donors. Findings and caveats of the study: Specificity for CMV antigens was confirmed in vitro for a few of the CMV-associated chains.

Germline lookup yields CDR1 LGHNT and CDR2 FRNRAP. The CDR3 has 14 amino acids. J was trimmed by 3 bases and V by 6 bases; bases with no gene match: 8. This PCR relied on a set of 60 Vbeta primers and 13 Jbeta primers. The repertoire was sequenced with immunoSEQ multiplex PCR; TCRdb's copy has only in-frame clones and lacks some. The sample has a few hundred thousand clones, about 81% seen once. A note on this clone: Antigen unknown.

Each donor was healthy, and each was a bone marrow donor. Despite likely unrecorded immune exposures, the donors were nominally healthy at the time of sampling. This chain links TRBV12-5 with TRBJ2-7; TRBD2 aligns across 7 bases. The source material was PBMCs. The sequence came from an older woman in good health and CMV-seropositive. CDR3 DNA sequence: TGTGCTAGTGGAAGGAGGGAGGGCGGCTACGAGCAGTACTTC. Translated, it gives CASGRREGGYEQYF.